A single sample gave rise to the 5 T cell receptor beta chains below, sequenced in a study of T-cell memory formation after mild COVID-19. TCRdb called the 5' RACE reads again in MiXCR, with one record for every CDR3 protein. The sample records about 320,000 distinct CDR3 sequences, 13% to 15% being singletons. Input material: PBMCs or a T cell subset sorted from them (not recorded which). These receptors came from a man younger than 35 who had mild COVID-19 (a few samples of this study predate the infection). Cell type and time point are not known.

This clonotype was seen a few times. The chain combines TRBV12-3 or TRBV12-4 with TRBJ1-3; tentative D call: TRBD1 (5 bases). The germline V and J ends were trimmed by 2 bases and 4 bases, with 21 bases remaining between them. This CDR3 has 18 amino acids. The CDR3 DNA sequence: TGTGCCAGCAGTTTATCCCAATATTCCAGGGCATTCGGAAACACCATATATTTT. As protein: CASSLSQYSRAFGNTIYF.

The rearrangement joins TRBV12-3 or TRBV12-4 to TRBJ2-3; D possibly corresponds to TRBD1 (8 bases). CDR3 size: 12 residues. Trimming removed 4 bases from V and 15 bases from J, with 17 bases in between. The CDR3 coding sequence is TGTGCCAGCAGTTACGGACAGGGAGGGGAATATTTT. Translation: CASSYGQGGEYF.

This clonotype was seen more than once but under ten times. The chain carries TRBV4-1 and TRBJ2-1; the match to TRBD1 covers 8 bases. Germline assignment: CDR1 MGHRA and CDR2 YSYEKL. This CDR3 has 15 residues. Unmatched junction bases numbered 9, after V lost 3 bases and J lost 8 bases. The CDR3 nucleotides read TGCGCCAGCAGCCACAGGGGGCGCCTTGTCGATGAGCAGTTCTTC. Protein: CASSHRGRLVDEQFF.

The J gene is TRBJ1-5, the V gene TRBV12-5, with a tentative D call TRBD1 (5 bases). The V gene's germline CDR1 is LGHNT and CDR2 FRNRAP. The CDR3 loop spans 17 amino acids. V was shortened by 2 bases and J by 7 bases, with 21 bases between the two germline ends. The CDR3 here is CASGLLPGRGARQPQHF. The CDR3 DNA reads TGTGCTAGTGGTTTGCTACCTGGACGGGGCGCACGGCAGCCCCAGCATTTT.

The V call is TRBV5-1, the J call TRBJ2-1, with a weak D call TRBD1 (5 bases). The CDR3 runs 16 residues. Germline V lookup: CDR1 SGHRS, CDR2 YFSETQ. The germline V and J ends were trimmed by 4 bases and 8 bases, with 22 bases remaining between them. CDR3 nucleotide sequence: TGCGCCAGCAGCCGGCGCGTCTCCCAGGGTTCGTATGAGCAGTTCTTC. As protein: CASSRRVSQGSYEQFF.